The clone carrying this T cell receptor (beta chain) was detected many times. The germline V gene encodes CDR1 MDHEN and CDR2 SYDVKM. CDR3 length: 16 amino acids. Germline trimming cut 5 bases from V and 5 bases from J; bases unmatched to any gene: 13. The blood sample dates from first hyperthyroidism diagnosis, preceding any ophthalmopathy symptoms. Fresh peripheral blood, approximately 9.6 ml, yielded the PBMCs. This record belongs to a study of T cells in Graves' hyperthyroidism and ophthalmopathy. RNA transcripts provided the source from which TCR beta CDR3 regions were amplified. TCR CDR3 underwent first-round RT-PCR with the HTBI primer set. Via MiXCR, TCRdb re-called the multiplex PCR reads, giving one row per CDR3 protein. The sample lists over 120,000 distinct CDR3 sequences, roughly a fifth occurring once.

The TCR was taken from a woman in her forties or fifties with Graves' hyperthyroidism that later progressed to Graves' ophthalmopathy. This chain links TRBV28 with TRBJ2-7; 9 nucleotides agree with TRBD1. Material: blood. In DNA form, the CDR3 reads TGTGCCAGCAGTACAATTCCCGGGACAGGGCGCCACGAGCAGTACTTC. This encodes CASSTIPGTGRHEQYF.